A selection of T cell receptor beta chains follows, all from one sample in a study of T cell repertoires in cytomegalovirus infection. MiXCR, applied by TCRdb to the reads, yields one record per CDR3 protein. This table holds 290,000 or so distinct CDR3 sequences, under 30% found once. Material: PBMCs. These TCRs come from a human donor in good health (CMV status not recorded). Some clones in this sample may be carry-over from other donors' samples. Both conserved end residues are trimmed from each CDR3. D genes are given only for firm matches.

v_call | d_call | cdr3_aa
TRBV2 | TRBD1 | ASGHRGSDTDTQY
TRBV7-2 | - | ASSPPRNKNTEAF
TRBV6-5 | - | ASSYSRGAGANVLT
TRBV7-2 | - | ASSLTNIGVGKTQY
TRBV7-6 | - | ASSLAGGNQPQH
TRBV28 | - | ASSWGLPGAQH
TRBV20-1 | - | SARSASHQPQH
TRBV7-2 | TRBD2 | ASSLNSGRISHEQF
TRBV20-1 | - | SARDLVVSVNSPLH
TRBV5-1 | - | ASSSGRQNQETQY
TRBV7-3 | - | ASSLGQHGGYT
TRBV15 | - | ATSRISYKTYNEQF
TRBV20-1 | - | SANRENTGELF
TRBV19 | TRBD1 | ASSNQGARSEQY
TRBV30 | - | AWTPGVQMEQY
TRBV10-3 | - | AISESPGQTYEQY
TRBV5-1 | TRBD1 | ASSTGQGWAEQY
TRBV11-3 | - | ASSTRGNTEAF
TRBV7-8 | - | ASSLNVRYEQY
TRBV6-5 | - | ASPWGTDKNIQY
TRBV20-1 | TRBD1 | SAVPGQGAQNIQY
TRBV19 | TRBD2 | ASRREGTDTQY
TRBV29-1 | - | SVERPLNYGYT
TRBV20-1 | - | SAADRFHEQY
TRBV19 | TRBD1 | ASSPGTGGVRSYNEQF
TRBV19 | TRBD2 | ATKGAGLPYNEQF
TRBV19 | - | ASKVWGSGANVLT
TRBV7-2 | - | ASSYTASNQPQH
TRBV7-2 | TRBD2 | ASSFSGDRRAGGGGEY
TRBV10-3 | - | AISQISGNTIY
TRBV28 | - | ASSSSSPSTNDEQY
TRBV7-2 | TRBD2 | ASSPPGRANTGELF
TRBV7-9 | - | ASSLGGTPNEKLF
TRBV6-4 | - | ATPVAGANNEKLF
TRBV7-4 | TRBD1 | ASSSDREGEKLF
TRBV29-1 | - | SVSLFSSQGDEQF
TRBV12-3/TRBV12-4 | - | ASSIQLELNTGELF
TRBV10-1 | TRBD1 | ASSAGTGRHSPLH
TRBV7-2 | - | ASRVGGARTEAF
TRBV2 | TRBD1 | ASRVDRGYTEAF
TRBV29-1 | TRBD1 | SVGTGGDYGYT
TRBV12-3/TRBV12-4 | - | ASSLDRIPNYEQY
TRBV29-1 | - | SVEDGKGTF
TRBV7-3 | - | ASSPQANTYEQY
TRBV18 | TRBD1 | ASPREQGAPHSGNTIY